These T cell receptor beta chains were read from a single sample in a study of cytomegalovirus exposure and HLA in healthy donors. Clones were read by immunoSEQ multiplex PCR, and TCRdb kept only the in-frame ones, dropping some. The data contain fewer than 200,000 clones, roughly 80% of them seen just once; the ten biggest clones take up roughly an eighth. Sequenced material: PBMCs. Receptors originate from a woman in her forties or fifties in good health and CMV-seronegative. CDR3s include the opening cysteine and the closing phenylalanine or tryptophan. Fields, in order: CDR3 length, D gene, clone size, J gene, V gene, CDR3 protein, CDR3 DNA. D genes are given only for firm matches. Rows may omit the clone size; those that give it use once, few, many or a size class.

length: 15; D: NA; size: few; J: TRBJ2-7; V: TRBV7-7; CDR3: CAGGGHRSEAYEQYF; DNA: TGTGCCGGGGGGGGGCATAGGTCCGAAGCCTACGAGCAGTACTTC
length: 16; D: NA; size: NA; J: TRBJ1-5; V: TRBV27; CDR3: CASSLYPGVSNQPQHF; DNA: TGTGCCAGCAGTTTATACCCAGGGGTGAGCAATCAGCCCCAGCATTTT
length: 15; D: NA; size: NA; J: TRBJ1-5; V: TRBV27; CDR3: CASSLAGLSNQPQHF; DNA: TGTGCCAGCAGTTTAGCAGGTTTGAGCAATCAGCCCCAGCATTTT
length: 13; D: TRBD1; size: NA; J: TRBJ1-1; V: TRBV19; CDR3: CASSSTGDTEAFF; DNA: TGTGCCAGTAGTAGTACAGGGGACACTGAAGCTTTCTTT
length: 13; D: NA; size: NA; J: TRBJ1-6; V: TRBV21-1; CDR3: CASTPGQPAPLHF; DNA: TGTGCCAGCACCCCAGGGCAGCCAGCACCCCTCCACTTT
length: 14; D: NA; size: NA; J: TRBJ2-3; V: TRBV5-6; CDR3: CASSLGASKDTQYF; DNA: TGTGCCAGCAGCTTGGGGGCAAGCAAAGATACGCAGTATTTT
length: 17; D: NA; size: NA; J: TRBJ1-2; V: TRBV27; CDR3: CASSLRPGALIGSGYTF; DNA: TGTGCCAGCAGTTTAAGGCCAGGGGCCCTCATCGGCTCTGGCTACACCTTC
length: 15; D: NA; size: NA; J: TRBJ2-1; V: TRBV5-1; CDR3: CASSLEGLRIDEQFF; DNA: TGCGCCAGCAGCTTGGAGGGACTCAGGATAGATGAGCAGTTCTTC
length: 14; D: TRBD2; size: few; J: TRBJ2-5; V: TRBV2; CDR3: CASSGEGLGETQYF; DNA: TGTGCCAGCAGTGGGGAGGGTTTGGGAGAGACCCAGTACTTC
length: 13; D: NA; size: once; J: TRBJ2-1; V: TRBV10-3; CDR3: CAIEGGGYNEQFF; DNA: TGTGCCATCGAAGGGGGGGGGTACAATGAGCAGTTCTTC
length: 15; D: TRBD1; size: NA; J: TRBJ1-4; V: TRBV4-2; CDR3: CASSQDMSGGEKLFF; DNA: TGTGCCAGCAGCCAAGATATGTCAGGGGGAGAAAAACTGTTTTTT
length: 14; D: NA; size: NA; J: TRBJ2-5; V: TRBV5-4; CDR3: CASSVQGYQETQYF; DNA: TGTGCCAGCAGCGTTCAGGGGTACCAAGAGACCCAGTACTTC
length: 20; D: TRBD1; size: NA; J: TRBJ1-2; V: TRBV28; CDR3: CASRHTGAGGKATITYGYTF; DNA: TGTGCCAGCAGACACACAGGGGCAGGGGGTAAAGCAACTATAACCTATGGCTACACCTTC
length: 15; D: TRBD1; size: few; J: TRBJ1-1; V: TRBV7-9; CDR3: CSSSLTFGGTGEAFF; DNA: TGTTCCAGCAGCTTAACCTTCGGTGGGACAGGGGAGGCTTTCTTT
length: 15; D: NA; size: NA; J: TRBJ1-1; V: TRBV15; CDR3: CATSREAQGITEAFF; DNA: TGTGCCACCAGCAGAGAGGCGCAGGGGATAACCGAAGCTTTCTTT